This TCR beta chain was obtained from a study of patients and donors after allogeneic stem cell transplantation. TCRdb redid the calling of the RT-PCR reads with MiXCR, one entry per CDR3 protein. The sample lists 200,000 to 250,000 distinct CDR3 sequences; 38% were seen once. V dropped 11 bases and J dropped 5; count of bases not matched to a gene: 7. Germline CDR1 ENHRY, CDR2 SYGVKD. CDR3 length equals 12 residues. The sample comprised blood, either unsorted or a sorted T cell fraction (not recorded which). The sequence derives from a human donor who was either an allogeneic HSCT recipient or a stem cell or donor lymphocyte infusion donor (not recorded which). It is not recorded whose cells these are; they may come from a transplant donor. The V gene is TRBV10-3, the J gene TRBJ2-7; 9 nucleotides match TRBD1. The CDR3 region has the DNA TGTGCCCCACCGGGGACAGGGCACGAGCAGTACTTC. Translating gives CAPPGTGHEQYF.